One sample yielded the 12 T cell receptor beta chains listed below, sequenced in a study of T-cell memory formation after mild COVID-19. In TCRdb, the 5' RACE reads were re-called with MiXCR into one record per CDR3 protein. The sample has around 410,000 distinct CDR3 sequences, less than 25% seen once. The specimen was PBMCs or a T cell subset sorted from them (not recorded which). The source of these receptors is an adult woman who had mild COVID-19 (a few samples of this study predate the infection). Cell type and time point are not known.

The chain links TRBV7-3 to TRBJ2-1; D uncertain. CDR3 length: 14 residues. V dropped 1 base and J dropped 6 bases, with 10 bases sitting between them. Germline CDR1 and CDR2: SGHTA and FQGTGA. CDR3: CASSLNGRVNEQFF. The CDR3 nucleotides read TGTGCCAGCAGCTTAAATGGTAGGGTCAATGAGCAGTTCTTC. The whole variable domain, filled in from reference TRBV7-3 and TRBJ2-1, reads GAGVSQTPSNKVTEKGKYVELRCDPISGHTALYWYRQSLGQGPEFLIYFQGTGAADDSGLPNDRFFAVRPEGSVSTLKIQRTERGDSAVYLCASSLNGRVNEQFFGPGTRLTVL.

There are a few counts of this clonotype. The chain recombines TRBV24-1 with TRBJ2-3, with D perhaps being TRBD1 or TRBD2 (5 bases each). V lost 4 bases to trimming and J lost 9 bases, with 22 bases between them. Germline values: CDR1 KGHDR, CDR2 SFDVKD. The CDR3 covers 16 residues. CDR3 sequence reads: CATSDPTRDGDPTQYF. The DNA of the CDR3 is TGTGCCACCAGTGACCCAACTCGAGACGGGGACCCGACGCAGTATTTT.

A few counts support this clonotype. V and J are TRBV3-1 and TRBJ1-2, with D tentatively TRBD1 (5 bases). V lost 0 bases to trimming and J lost 1 base, with 12 bases between them. CDR1 is LGHDT, CDR2 YNNKEL, per germline (reference sequence). The CDR3 covers 16 residues. CDR3: CASSQEQAKHNYGYTF. The CDR3, as DNA: TGTGCCAGCAGCCAAGAACAGGCGAAGCATAACTATGGCTACACCTTC.

The rearrangement joins TRBV11-2 to TRBJ2-3, with 8 bases matching TRBD2. CDR3 length equals 15 residues. V dropped 1 base and J dropped 2; count of bases not matched to a gene: 2. From germline, CDR1 is SGHAT and CDR2 FQNNGV. The CDR3 loop is CASSLVSGDTDTQYF. The CDR3 DNA is TGTGCCAGCAGCTTAGTTAGCGGGGACACAGATACGCAGTATTTT.

This clonotype was counted a few times. This sequence joins TRBV7-2 and TRBJ2-5; either TRBD1 or TRBD2 may supply D (5 bases each). The CDR3 runs to 13 residues. V lost 3 bases to trimming and J lost 4 bases, with 9 bases between them. CDR1 SGHTA and CDR2 FQGNSA come from the germline V gene. This chain's CDR3 is CASSFTGPETQYF. DNA for the CDR3: TGTGCCAGCAGCTTTACGGGGCCAGAGACCCAGTACTTC.

The gene calls are TRBV20-1 and TRBJ2-1, with D perhaps TRBD1 or TRBD2 (5 bases each). V was shortened by 3 bases and J by 6 bases, with 9 bases between the two germline ends. This CDR3 is built from 12 residues. CDR1 is DFQATT, CDR2 SNEGSKA, per germline (reference sequence). This chain's CDR3 is CSARVGANEQFF. The CDR3 bases are TGCAGTGCTAGGGTCGGGGCCAATGAGCAGTTCTTC.

The chain recombines TRBV5-1 with TRBJ2-7; possibly TRBD1 or TRBD2 for D (5 bases each). Germline V gives CDR1 SGHRS, CDR2 YFSETQ. The CDR3 has 15 amino acids. V lost 1 base, J lost 1 base, and 12 bases lay in between. The CDR3 DNA sequence: TGCGCCAGCAGCTTGTTGGGGGTTCCTTCCTACGAGCAGTACTTC. Its protein is CASSLLGVPSYEQYF.

J is TRBJ1-1 and V is TRBV20-1, with D tentatively TRBD1 (5 bases). The CDR3 consists of 13 residues. Germline V gene sequence: CDR1 DFQATT, CDR2 SNEGSKA (reference sequence). The DNA for the CDR3 is TGCGGGGGATGGGGCAGTACAGGTACTGAAGCTTTCTTT. This sequence encodes CGGWGSTGTEAFF.

The chain employs TRBV15 and TRBJ1-1; 9 bases line up with TRBD1. With V trimmed by 2 bases and J by 5 bases, 3 bases remained unmatched. The CDR3 length is 14 residues. Germline CDR1 LNHNV, CDR2 YYDKDF (reference sequence). The CDR3, as DNA: TGTGCCACCAGCAGACGACAGGGGGGGACTGAAGCTTTCTTT. Translated: CATSRRQGGTEAFF.

This chain uses TRBV5-1 with TRBJ1-2, with TRBD1 identical over 10 bases. This CDR3 is built from 15 residues. Germline assignment: CDR1 SGHRS and CDR2 YFSETQ. V trimming: 0 bases; J trimming: 8 bases; junction bases outside the gene matches: 7. The CDR3 sequence is CASSLEGQGTQGYTF. CDR3 sequence (DNA): TGCGCCAGCAGCTTGGAGGGACAGGGGACGCAGGGCTACACCTTC. The full variable domain, its missing parts supplied by reference TRBV5-1 and TRBJ1-2, is KAGVTQTPRYLIKTRGQQVTLSCSPISGHRSVSWYQQTPGQGLQFLFEYFSETQRNKGNFPGRFSGRQFSNSRSEMNVSTLELGDSALYLCASSLEGQGTQGYTFGSGTRLTVV.

This chain uses TRBV12-3 or TRBV12-4 with TRBJ1-1; 9 bases align to TRBD1. The CDR3 is 17 amino acids. The V and J ends lost 5 bases and 6 bases, in that order; junction bases with no gene match: 16. In DNA form, the CDR3 reads TGTGCCAGCAGTACACGGGGGACAGGGCAAATAGCGGCTGAAGCTTTCTTT. Amino acid sequence: CASSTRGTGQIAAEAFF.

The chain uses TRBV6-1 and TRBJ1-2; D is unclear. This CDR3 has 15 residues. Trimming took off 7 bases at V and 2 bases at J, with 17 bases between the two ends. Looked up from germline, CDR1 is MNHNS and CDR2 is SASEGT. CDR3 residues: CASNPGLLKNYGYTF. In DNA, the CDR3 is TGTGCCAGCAACCCGGGTCTCCTGAAAAACTATGGCTACACCTTC.